What follows are 9 T cell receptor beta chains derived from one specimen sequenced in a study of CD8 T cells in ankylosing spondylitis. TCRdb independently ran MiXCR on the 5' RACE reads; one entry per CDR3 protein. The sample carries 100,000 to 150,000 distinct CDR3 sequences, 9.3% recorded once. Sequenced material: blood, either unsorted or a sorted T cell fraction (not recorded which). The receptors stem from a male donor with ankylosing spondylitis or in good health (not recorded which).

This clonotype was seen repeatedly, ten times or more. This chain uses TRBV20-1 with TRBJ2-5; no clear D gene. The germline gives CDR1 DFQATT, CDR2 SNEGSKA (reference sequence). The V end was cut by 0 bases, the J end by 7 bases, with 15 bases between. The CDR3 sequence is 14 residues long. The CDR3 is CSARDRQKAGTQYF. CDR3 DNA: TGCAGTGCTAGAGATCGGCAAAAGGCCGGGACCCAGTACTTC.

This sequence joins TRBV6-1 and TRBJ1-3; perhaps TRBD1 as D (6 bases). CDR3 length equals 15 residues. V was trimmed by 5 bases and J by 0 bases, leaving 11 bases between them. CDR1 is MNHNS and CDR2 is SASEGT in the germline V gene. The CDR3: CASSLDRSSGNTIYF. The CDR3 nucleotides read TGTGCCAGCAGTCTAGACAGGAGCTCTGGAAACACCATATATTTT.

This clonotype was observed at least ten times. The chain recombines TRBV15 with TRBJ2-3; the D gene is possibly TRBD2 (5 bases). Between the trimmed V and J ends, which lost 6 bases and 6 bases, there was a span of 25 bases. Germline V gene lookup returns CDR1 LNHNV and CDR2 YYDKDF (reference sequence). This CDR3 has 17 amino acids. The CDR3 DNA reads as TGTGCCACCAGAGGATTACTGGACTCCCCGGGTGGGGATACGCAGTATTTT. It codes for CATRGLLDSPGGDTQYF. The full variable domain, completed using reference TRBV15 and TRBJ2-3, is DAMVIQNPRYQVTQFGKPVTLSCSQTLNHNVMYWYQQKSSQAPKLLFHYYDKDFNNEADTPDNFQSRRPNTSFCFLDIRSPGLGDTAMYLCATRGLLDSPGGDTQYFGPGTRLTVL.

The chain employs TRBV4-2 and TRBJ2-3; D may match TRBD1 or TRBD2 (5 bases each). This CDR3 is built from 16 residues. The V and J ends lost 3 bases and 3 bases respectively, with 16 bases between them. Germline values: CDR1 LGHNA, CDR2 YNFKEQ. The CDR3, as DNA: TGTGCCAGCAGCCATGCCGGGACCCCAGGGACAGATACGCAGTATTTT. Translating gives CASSHAGTPGTDTQYF.

This clonotype was observed at least ten times. This chain joins TRBV20-1 and TRBJ2-1; the D is unclear. The germline CDR1 and CDR2 sequences are DFQATT and SNEGSKA (reference sequence). The CDR3 sequence is 11 residues long. The V gene lost 2 bases and the J gene lost 7 bases, with 6 bases spanning the gap. CDR3 bases: TGCAGTGCTAGACTAGTAAATGAGCAGTTCTTC. This codes for CSARLVNEQFF.

This chain uses TRBV29-1 with TRBJ2-5; D is unresolved. This CDR3 comprises 15 residues. Trimming left V 0 bases short and J 4 bases short, with 15 bases between. Germline V gene lookup returns CDR1 SQVTM and CDR2 ANQGSEA. In nucleotides, the CDR3 is TGCAGCGTTGAAGAACGTCGGACCTGGGGAGAGACCCAGTACTTC. It yields the protein CSVEERRTWGETQYF.

This clonotype was seen at least ten times. The chain uses TRBV7-9 and TRBJ1-5; no definite D call. Germline V gene sequence: CDR1 SEHNR, CDR2 FQNEAQ (reference sequence). The V end was cut by 2 bases, the J end by 0 bases, with 8 bases between. This CDR3 has 15 amino acids. CDR3 amino acids: CASSLSTVSNQPQHF. The CDR3 DNA sequence: TGTGCCAGCAGCTTATCGACGGTTAGCAATCAGCCCCAGCATTTT.

This clonotype was detected ten times or more. The chain employs TRBV5-1 and TRBJ2-1, with 8 bases fitting TRBD2. Per germline, CDR1 SGHRS and CDR2 YFSETQ. The V gene end was trimmed by 4 bases and the J gene end by 4 bases; junction bases not matched to a gene: 4. The CDR3 sequence is 14 residues long. The CDR3 coding sequence is TGCGCCAGCAGCCGGGGGGGGGCTTACAATGAGCAGTTCTTC. Its protein product is CASSRGGAYNEQFF.

This clonotype occurred many times. The CDR3 region is CASSLRQGAATNEKLFF. The CDR3 coding sequence is TGTGCCAGCAGTTTAAGGCAGGGGGCTGCAACTAATGAAAAACTGTTTTTT. The chain has TRBV12-3 or TRBV12-4 and TRBJ1-4; TRBD1 matches 8 bases. The junction had 5 bases not matched to a gene; V was cut back by 2 bases and J by 0 bases. The CDR3 has 17 residues.